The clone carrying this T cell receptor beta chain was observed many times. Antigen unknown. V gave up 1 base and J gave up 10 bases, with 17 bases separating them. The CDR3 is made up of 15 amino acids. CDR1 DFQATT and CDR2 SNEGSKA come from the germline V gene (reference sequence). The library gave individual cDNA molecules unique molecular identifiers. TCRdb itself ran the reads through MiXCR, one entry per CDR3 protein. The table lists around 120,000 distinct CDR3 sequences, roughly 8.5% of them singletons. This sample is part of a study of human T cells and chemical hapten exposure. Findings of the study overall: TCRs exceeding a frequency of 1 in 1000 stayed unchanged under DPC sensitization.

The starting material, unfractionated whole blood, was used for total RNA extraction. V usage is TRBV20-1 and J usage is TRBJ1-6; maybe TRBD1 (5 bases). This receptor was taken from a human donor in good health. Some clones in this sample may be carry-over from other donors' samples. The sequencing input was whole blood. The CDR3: CSARVSLGGESPLHF. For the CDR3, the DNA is TGCAGTGCTAGAGTATCACTCGGAGGGGAATCACCCCTCCACTTT.